Below are 26 T cell receptor beta chains sequenced from a single sample in a study of technical replicates of blood from four donors. Profiling relied on immunoSEQ multiplex PCR, and the TCRdb table lists in-frame clones only, not all of them. The sample gives 70,000 to 95,000 clones, around 97% of which show up once; under 0.2% is in the top ten. Material for sequencing was T cells isolated from PBMCs. The origin of the receptors is a human donor in good health.

This chain connects TRBV7-9 to TRBJ1-4; TRBD1 agrees at 7 bases. Trimming took 1 base from V and 5 from J; bases not matched to a gene: 10. The CDR3 loop spans 17 amino acids. CDR1 is SEHNR and CDR2 is FQNEAQ in the germline V gene (reference sequence). The CDR3 DNA is TGTGCCAGCAGCTTAGGGGCAGGGGGGACATCAAATGAAAAACTGTTTTTT. It specifies CASSLGAGGTSNEKLFF.

CDR3: CASSLTGGDYEQYF. CDR3 sequence (DNA): TGTGCCAGCAGCTTAACCGGCGGGGACTACGAGCAGTACTTC. The chain is built from TRBV7-8 and TRBJ2-7; tentative D call: TRBD2 (6 bases). This CDR3 spans 14 amino acids. Germline V gene lookup returns CDR1 SGHVS and CDR2 FQNEAQ. The V gene lost 2 bases and the J gene lost 3 bases, with 11 bases spanning the gap. The full variable domain, in which reference TRBV7-8 and TRBJ2-7 provide the parts outside the CDR3, is GAGVSQSPRYKVAKRGQDVALRCDPISGHVSLFWYQQALGQGPEFLTYFQNEAQLDKSGLPSDRFFAERPEGSVSTLKIQRTQQEDSAVYLCASSLTGGDYEQYFGPGTRLTVT.

In DNA form, the CDR3 reads TGTGCCAGCAGCTTGGAACAGAACACTGAAGCTTTCTTT. It codes for CASSLEQNTEAFF. V gene TRBV5-4 combines with J gene TRBJ1-1; D not certain. V was pared by 0 bases and J by 1 base, with 4 bases between. Germline V gene sequence: CDR1 SGHNT, CDR2 YYREEE (reference sequence). The CDR3 is made up of 13 amino acids.

The V and J genes are TRBV25-1 and TRBJ2-5; 8 bases agree with TRBD2. The CDR3 is 14 amino acids. In germline, CDR1 is MGHDK, CDR2 SYGVNS. Trimming at V came to 6 bases and at J to 0 bases, leaving 3 bases not matched to a gene. This chain's CDR3 is CASSGGGYQETQYF. The CDR3 bases are TGTGCCAGCAGCGGGGGGGGTTACCAAGAGACCCAGTACTTC.

This chain uses TRBV7-9 with TRBJ1-2; the match to TRBD1 covers 7 bases. CDR1 and CDR2 (germline): SEHNR, FQNEAQ (reference sequence). CDR3 length: 15 amino acids. Trimming at V came to 0 bases and at J to 3 bases, leaving 4 bases not matched to a gene. CDR3 DNA: TGTGCCAGCAGCTTAGCAGGGACAGCCGACTATGGCTACACCTTC. The encoded protein is CASSLAGTADYGYTF.

The CDR3 spells CASFPGTGYEQYF. The CDR3 DNA reads as TGTGCCAGCTTCCCCGGGACAGGATACGAGCAGTACTTC. This sequence joins TRBV25-1 and TRBJ2-7, with TRBD1 matching over 8 bases. This CDR3 has 13 residues. After removal of 8 bases from V and 4 bases from J, the junction contained 7 bases not matched to a gene. Germline CDR1 reads MGHDK; CDR2 reads SYGVNS.

This chain joins TRBV7-2 and TRBJ1-1, with D hard to call. The germline CDR1 and CDR2 sequences are SGHTA and FQGNSA. Trimming removed 3 bases from V and 0 bases from J, with 11 bases in between. This CDR3 is 15 amino acids long. The CDR3: CASSFWVRMNTEAFF. CDR3 coding DNA: TGTGCCAGCAGCTTTTGGGTCAGGATGAACACTGAAGCTTTCTTT.

This clone was observed a handful of times. This sequence joins TRBV4-1 and TRBJ1-4; TRBD1 aligns across 7 bases. Germline CDR1 is MGHRA and CDR2 is YSYEKL. The CDR3 has 17 residues. With 5 bases clipped from V and 8 bases from J, the junction kept 17 bases outside the gene matches. The CDR3 sequence: CASSDTGARDAKEKLFF. The CDR3 bases are TGCGCCAGCAGCGATACAGGGGCCCGGGACGCAAAGGAAAAACTGTTTTTT.

This CDR3 reads CASSPAGNQPQHF. Written as DNA, the CDR3 is TGTGCCAGCAGCCCGGCCGGGAATCAGCCCCAGCATTTT. The genes are TRBV25-1 and TRBJ1-5, with D hard to call. The germline V and J ends were trimmed by 6 bases and 4 bases, with 10 bases remaining between them. Germline V CDR1 and CDR2: MGHDK, SYGVNS. The CDR3 loop spans 13 amino acids.

The rearrangement joins TRBV30 to TRBJ2-2; 15 nucleotides agree with TRBD2. The CDR3 spans 18 residues. Losses at the gene ends were 4 bases for V and 6 bases for J; bases not matched to a gene: 12. From germline, CDR1 is GTSNPN and CDR2 SVGIG (reference sequence). The DNA for the CDR3 is TGTGCCTGGACTATGTACCGGACTAGCGGGGGGGCTTCCGGGGAGCTGTTTTTT. The encoded protein is CAWTMYRTSGGASGELFF. Drawing the rest from reference TRBV30 and TRBJ2-2, the complete variable domain is SQTIHQWPATLVQPVGSPLSLECTVEGTSNPNLYWYRQAAGRGLQLLFYSVGIGQISSEVPQNLSASRPQDRQFILSSKKLLLSDSGFYLCAWTMYRTSGGASGELFFGEGSRLTVL.

This clone was found once. The chain has TRBV9 and TRBJ1-6; D gene uncertain. V lost 3 bases and J 10 bases, leaving 14 bases between the germline ends. CDR3 length equals 14 residues. Germline V gene sequence: CDR1 SGDLS, CDR2 YYNGEE. The CDR3 loop reads CASSAYPIPSPLHF. The CDR3 bases are TGTGCCAGCAGCGCCTACCCCATCCCCTCACCCCTCCACTTT.

Concerning this clone: Other DNA sequences of this sample code for an identical CDR3. The chain employs TRBV5-1 and TRBJ1-1; possibly TRBD1 for D (5 bases). This CDR3 has 13 amino acids. CDR1 is SGHRS, CDR2 YFSETQ, per germline. V lost 2 bases to trimming and J lost 4 bases, with 9 bases between them. CDR3 loop: CASSFQGGTEAFF. The CDR3 region has the DNA TGCGCCAGCAGCTTCCAGGGAGGCACTGAAGCTTTCTTT.

This clone was observed a few times. The chain's CDR3 is CASSRTDYTEAFF. The CDR3, as DNA: TGTGCCAGCAGCAGGACGGACTACACTGAAGCTTTCTTT. The chain combines TRBV6-5 with TRBJ1-1; no definite D call. Germline CDR1 and CDR2: MNHEY and SVGAGI. V shed 6 bases and J shed 3 bases, with 11 bases lying between them. The CDR3 covers 13 residues.

This rearrangement joins TRBV4-1 to TRBJ1-4; D remains unclear. CDR1 and CDR2 (germline): MGHRA, YSYEKL. V was pared by 2 bases and J by 4 bases, with 5 bases between. The CDR3 length is 13 residues. The DNA for the CDR3 is TGCGCCAGCAGCCAAAGCGTTAATGAAAAACTGTTTTTT. The encoded protein is CASSQSVNEKLFF.

The chain uses TRBV5-4 and TRBJ2-3, with 11 bases that match TRBD2. After removal of 0 bases from V and 1 base from J, the junction contained 13 bases not matched to a gene. The CDR3 consists of 20 residues. Germline V gives CDR1 SGHNT, CDR2 YYREEE (reference sequence). The CDR3 region has the DNA TGTGCCAGCAGCTTGGCATGGGGTCGAGAACTAGCGGGGGGCACAGATACGCAGTATTTT. This gives the protein CASSLAWGRELAGGTDTQYF.

The chain joins TRBV5-5 to TRBJ1-5; 9 nucleotides match TRBD1. Trimming cost V 4 bases and J 4 bases; bases outside gene matches: 3. Germline V CDR1 and CDR2: SGHKS, YYEKEE (reference sequence). CDR3 length equals 14 residues. CDR3 sequence (DNA): TGTGCCAGCAGCGCCGGGACAGGGAATCAGCCCCAGCATTTT. The encoded protein is CASSAGTGNQPQHF.

This clone occurred once. The DNA for the CDR3 is TGTGCCAGCAGTTACCACAGGGGGCCGGTTCGCGAGCAGTACTTC. It translates to CASSYHRGPVREQYF. The V gene is TRBV6-5, the J gene TRBJ2-7; the match to TRBD1 covers 9 bases. V lost 2 bases to trimming and J lost 6 bases; unmatched junction nucleotides: 8. CDR3 length equals 15 residues. Germline CDR1 is MNHEY and CDR2 is SVGAGI.

This chain links TRBV10-2 with TRBJ2-2; 7 bases match TRBD1. V gave up 6 bases and J gave up 2 bases; unmatched junction bases: 3. CDR3 length: 14 residues. Per the germline V gene, CDR1 is WSHSY and CDR2 is SAAADI. The CDR3 loop reads CASRNRGNTGELFF. The CDR3 bases are TGCGCCAGCAGAAACAGGGGTAACACCGGGGAGCTGTTTTTT.

The chain uses TRBV6-5 and TRBJ2-1; D not resolved. V was clipped by 2 bases and J by 3 bases, with 14 bases between them. Per germline, CDR1 MNHEY and CDR2 SVGAGI. The CDR3 is 16 residues long. The CDR3 spells CASSYLNTKYYNEQFF. The CDR3 bases are TGTGCCAGCAGTTACCTGAACACAAAGTACTACAATGAGCAGTTCTTC.

The chain joins TRBV27 to TRBJ2-7; 7 nucleotides agree with TRBD1. The CDR3 runs to 16 residues. Germline-derived CDR1 and CDR2 are MNHEY and SMNVEV (reference sequence). V dropped 2 bases and J dropped 2; count of bases not matched to a gene: 9. CDR3 sequence (DNA): TGTGCCAGCAGTTTAGACAGGGACCAAGTAACCTACGAGCAGTACTTC. Protein product: CASSLDRDQVTYEQYF.

J is TRBJ2-3 and V is TRBV5-1; 7 bases agree with TRBD1. The CDR3 totals 15 residues. V lost 4 bases and J lost 6; bases outside the gene matches: 11. Germline lookup yields CDR1 SGHRS and CDR2 YFSETQ. The CDR3 DNA reads TGCGCCAGCAGCCTCGAGGCAGGGGGTATGGATACGCAGTATTTT. It encodes CASSLEAGGMDTQYF.

This chain joins TRBV27 and TRBJ1-1; D remains unclear. The CDR3 consists of 16 residues. V dropped 0 bases and J dropped 1 base, with 12 bases sitting between them. The germline V gene encodes CDR1 MNHEY and CDR2 SMNVEV (reference sequence). In nucleotides, the CDR3 is TGTGCCAGCAGTTTATCGAGAGGGCTCGGGAACACTGAAGCTTTCTTT. Translated, it gives CASSLSRGLGNTEAFF.

In its sample, this clone was seen once. The chain combines TRBV5-1 with TRBJ1-3; D ambiguous. This CDR3 is built from 18 residues. Germline CDR1 and CDR2: SGHRS and YFSETQ. V was cut by 0 bases and J by 0 bases, with 16 bases left in between. The CDR3 coding sequence is TGCGCCAGCAGCTTGGGGTGGGCCGCCGCGAACTCTGGAAACACCATATATTTT. Encoded protein: CASSLGWAAANSGNTIYF.

J is TRBJ1-6 and V is TRBV30; D gene unclear. The CDR3 runs 14 residues. Germline assignment: CDR1 GTSNPN and CDR2 SVGIG (reference sequence). With 1 base removed from V and 9 bases from J, the gap between germline ends came to 13 bases. CDR3 amino acids: CAWSGRLGSSPLHF. As DNA, the CDR3 is TGTGCCTGGAGTGGCCGGTTGGGGAGTTCACCCCTCCACTTT.

The V call is TRBV2, the J call TRBJ2-5, with TRBD2 matching 11 bases. Germline V gives CDR1 SNHLY, CDR2 FYNNEI. With V trimmed by 7 bases and J by 2 bases, 6 bases remained unmatched. The CDR3 runs 15 residues. The CDR3 spells CASTGTSGGQETQYF. DNA of the CDR3: TGTGCCAGCACCGGGACTAGCGGAGGGCAAGAGACCCAGTACTTC.

The gene calls are TRBV27 and TRBJ2-3; possible D gene TRBD2, 6 bases. CDR3 length equals 15 residues. Trimming took 2 bases from V and 3 from J, leaving 12 bases between them. Germline CDR1 MNHEY, CDR2 SMNVEV (reference sequence). The CDR3 here is CASSLTAGTTDTQYF. In nucleotides, the CDR3 is TGTGCCAGCAGTTTAACCGCGGGAACAACAGATACGCAGTATTTT.